What follows are 25 T cell receptor beta chains derived from one specimen sequenced in a study of cytomegalovirus exposure and HLA in healthy donors. The primer mix had 60 Vbeta and 13 Jbeta primers. Some clones are missing from TCRdb's copy, which holds only in-frame ones; the method was immunoSEQ multiplex PCR. The sample lists under 200,000 clones, around three quarters occurring once. The sample was PBMCs. The receptor source for this set is a woman in her 30s in good health and CMV-seropositive.

This chain uses TRBV27 with TRBJ2-5; maybe TRBD1 (5 bases). The end of the DNA aligns better with TRBJ2-7, so the J call may be wrong. This CDR3 contains 15 residues. Germline values: CDR1 MNHEY, CDR2 SMNVEV (reference sequence). CDR3 protein: CASSIYPGRAYEQYF. In nucleotides, the CDR3 is TGTGCCAGCAGTATCTACCCCGGCAGGGCGTACGAGCAGTACTTC.

The chain has TRBV2 and TRBJ2-1, with D possibly TRBD1 on 5 matching bases. The germline V gene has CDR1 SNHLY and CDR2 FYNNEI. The CDR3 covers 12 residues. V lost 4 bases, J lost 14 bases, and 15 bases lay in between. The CDR3 region has the DNA TGTGCCAGCAGTGGGACATCCGACCGAAAGTTCTTC. It yields the protein CASSGTSDRKFF.

The chain links TRBV28 to TRBJ1-5; D is unresolved. The CDR3 consists of 12 residues. Trimming pared 7 bases from V and 2 bases from J, leaving 6 bases between. The germline V gene encodes CDR1 MDHEN and CDR2 SYDVKM. The CDR3 DNA is TGTGCCAGCATGACTCGCAATCAGCCCCAGCATTTT. It is translated as CASMTRNQPQHF.

Only one count was recorded for this clone. The gene calls are TRBV5-4 and TRBJ1-3; 9 nucleotides match TRBD1. Germline V gives CDR1 SGHNT, CDR2 YYREEE (reference sequence). V lost 4 bases, J lost 6 bases, and 5 bases stayed unmatched. This CDR3 is 14 amino acids long. The CDR3 DNA is TGTGCCAGCAGCCTACAGGGGGCGGAAAACACCATATATTTT. Translating gives CASSLQGAENTIYF.

The chain couples TRBV6-5 to TRBJ2-7; 9 bases are shared with TRBD1. This CDR3 has 16 amino acids. Per germline, CDR1 MNHEY and CDR2 SVGAGI. The J segment lost 3 bases and the V segment lost 2 bases, leaving 8 bases of the junction unmatched. The CDR3 nucleotides read TGTGCCAGCAGTTACCGAAAAGACAGGGGGGGCTACGAGCAGTACTTC. This translates into CASSYRKDRGGYEQYF.

This chain connects TRBV12-1 to TRBJ2-2; the D segment call TRBD2 is taken from the table without a DNA check. TRBV12-1 is reported as a pseudogene. This CDR3 spans 20 amino acids. In DNA form, the CDR3 reads TGTGCCAGCAGCTTTGGGGGACTAGCGGGAGTCAAGGAGAACACCGGGGAGCTGTTTTTT. Encoded protein: CASSFGGLAGVKENTGELFF.

The rearrangement joins TRBV27 to TRBJ1-2; perhaps TRBD1 as D (5 bases). Trimming pared 2 bases from V and 8 bases from J, leaving 15 bases between. Germline V lookup: CDR1 MNHEY, CDR2 SMNVEV (reference sequence). The CDR3 runs to 14 residues. The CDR3 region has the DNA TGTGCCAGCAGTTTAAGTTCGGGGGTGGGCGGCTACACCTTC. Amino acids: CASSLSSGVGGYTF.

The genes are TRBV19 and TRBJ1-2, with 7 bases aligning to TRBD1. Trimming at V came to 5 bases and at J to 2 bases, leaving 8 bases not matched to a gene. Germline V gene sequence: CDR1 LNHDA, CDR2 SQIVND (reference sequence). The CDR3 is made up of 15 amino acids. CDR3 DNA sequence: TGTGCCAGTAGTTCTTCTCCGGACAGGAACTATGGCTACACCTTC. This translates into CASSSSPDRNYGYTF.

This clone occurred a few times. V is TRBV10-3 and J is TRBJ2-7; 10 bases align to TRBD1. Germline V CDR1 and CDR2: ENHRY, SYGVKD. After removal of 6 bases from V and 6 bases from J, the junction contained 11 bases not matched to a gene. CDR3 length equals 15 residues. This CDR3 is CAIRANRDRGSEQYF. CDR3 in DNA: TGTGCCATCAGGGCGAACCGGGACAGGGGAAGCGAGCAGTACTTC.

The chain combines TRBV6-5 with TRBJ1-2; D remains ambiguous. CDR1 is MNHEY and CDR2 is SVGAGI in the germline V gene. The CDR3 sequence is 13 residues long. The V end lost 5 bases, the J end lost 1 base, and 8 bases lay between the germline ends. The CDR3 loop reads CASSPNGNYGYTF. The CDR3, as DNA: TGTGCCAGCAGTCCGAACGGTAACTATGGCTACACCTTC.

The chain has TRBV2 and TRBJ2-3; D remains unclear. Germline CDR1 reads SNHLY; CDR2 reads FYNNEI. V shed 6 bases and J shed 3 bases, with 7 bases lying between them. The CDR3 totals 12 residues. In DNA, the CDR3 is TGTGCCAGCAGAGAGGAAACAGATACGCAGTATTTT. Protein sequence: CASREETDTQYF.

This clone has more than one count but fewer than ten. The CDR3 DNA reads as TGTGCCAGCAGTCCGACAGGGTACACTGAAGCTTTCTTT. Amino acid sequence: CASSPTGYTEAFF. This chain links TRBV6-5 with TRBJ1-1, with 7 bases lining up with TRBD1. Trimming took 5 bases from V and 3 from J; bases not matched to a gene: 3. CDR1 and CDR2 (germline): MNHEY, SVGAGI. The CDR3 runs 13 residues.

The chain recombines TRBV7-9 with TRBJ1-2; D unresolved. Germline-derived CDR1 and CDR2 are SEHNR and FQNEAQ (reference sequence). Trimming took off 5 bases at V and 7 bases at J, with 11 bases between the two ends. The CDR3 length is 12 residues. DNA for the CDR3: TGTGCCAGCAGCGTAATAGCCCCTGGCTACACCTTC. This codes for CASSVIAPGYTF. The full variable domain, rest sourced from reference TRBV7-9 and TRBJ1-2, is DTGVSQNPRHKITKRGQNVTFRCDPISEHNRLYWYRQTLGQGPEFLTYFQNEAQLEKSRLLSDRFSAERPKGSFSTLEIQRTEQGDSAMYLCASSVIAPGYTFGSGTRLTVV.

This clone was counted between two and nine times. The rearrangement joins TRBV11-2 to TRBJ1-1, with D possibly matching TRBD1 (5 bases). Germline lookup yields CDR1 SGHAT and CDR2 FQNNGV. Trimming cost V 3 bases and J 7 bases, with 9 bases left between them. There are 12 residues in the CDR3. The CDR3 DNA reads TGTGCCAGCAGCTTCAGGGATAGTGAAGCTTTCTTT. This translates into CASSFRDSEAFF. Full variable domain (rest looked up from reference TRBV11-2 and TRBJ1-1): EAGVAQSPRYKIIEKRQSVAFWCNPISGHATLYWYQQILGQGPKLLIQFQNNGVVDDSQLPKDRFSAERLKGVDSTLKIQPAKLEDSAVYLCASSFRDSEAFFGQGTRLTVV.

The J gene is TRBJ2-4, the V gene TRBV5-4, with D maybe TRBD1 (6 bases). Between the trimmed V and J ends, which lost 0 bases and 3 bases, there was a span of 7 bases. There are 14 residues in the CDR3. Germline V gene data show CDR1 as SGHNT and CDR2 as YYREEE (reference sequence). The CDR3 here is CASSLDRDKNIQYF. CDR3 nucleotide sequence: TGTGCCAGCAGCTTGGACAGGGACAAAAACATTCAGTACTTC.

The chain combines TRBV5-1 with TRBJ1-4, with D possibly TRBD1 on 5 matching bases. Germline assignment: CDR1 SGHRS and CDR2 YFSETQ. The CDR3 covers 14 residues. V gave up 4 bases and J gave up 7 bases, with 14 bases separating them. CDR3 region: CASSLGTGGEKLFF. The DNA of the CDR3 is TGCGCCAGCAGCCTAGGGACCGGGGGTGAAAAACTGTTTTTT. Filled out from reference TRBV5-1 and TRBJ1-4, the complete variable domain reads KAGVTQTPRYLIKTRGQQVTLSCSPISGHRSVSWYQQTPGQGLQFLFEYFSETQRNKGNFPGRFSGRQFSNSRSEMNVSTLELGDSALYLCASSLGTGGEKLFFGSGTQLSVL.

The rearrangement uses TRBV19 and TRBJ1-2; 8 bases align to TRBD1. V trimming: 6 bases; J trimming: 4 bases; junction bases outside the gene matches: 10. This CDR3 is 15 amino acids long. Germline V gene data show CDR1 as LNHDA and CDR2 as SQIVND (reference sequence). The chain's CDR3 is CASRKQGGRGYGYTF. CDR3 DNA sequence: TGTGCCAGTAGAAAACAGGGGGGAAGGGGCTATGGCTACACCTTC.

The gene calls are TRBV2 and TRBJ2-3; D possibly corresponds to TRBD1 (5 bases). CDR1 and CDR2 (germline): SNHLY, FYNNEI. V dropped 2 bases and J dropped 4 bases, with 10 bases sitting between them. This CDR3 contains 14 residues. The CDR3 DNA reads as TGTGCCAGCAGTGAACAGAGGACATCAGATACGCAGTATTTT. Protein sequence: CASSEQRTSDTQYF.

In DNA, the CDR3 is TGCAGCGTGGGACTTAGCAATCAGCCCCAGCATTTT. Its translation: CSVGLSNQPQHF. V usage is TRBV29-1 and J usage is TRBJ1-5, with TRBD1 as a possible D gene (5 bases). The CDR3 totals 12 residues. V lost 6 bases and J lost 0, with 6 bases in between. Germline V lookup: CDR1 SQVTM, CDR2 ANQGSEA.

V and J are TRBV6-6 and TRBJ1-2; D possibly corresponds to TRBD1 (5 bases). V lost 0 bases and J 5 bases, leaving 10 bases between the germline ends. The length of the CDR3 is 14 residues. Looked up from germline, CDR1 is MNHNY and CDR2 is SVGAGI (reference sequence). The CDR3 sequence is CASSYSTGTYGYTF. DNA of the CDR3: TGTGCCAGCAGTTACTCGACCGGGACTTATGGCTACACCTTC.

CDR3 DNA: TGTGCCAGTAGTCGCCACGGCAGGGGACCCTCCTACGAGCAGTACTTC. Translation: CASSRHGRGPSYEQYF. The gene calls are TRBV19 and TRBJ2-7, with D possibly being TRBD1 (6 bases). Trimming shortened V by 5 bases and J by 0 bases, and 17 bases separated the two germline ends. The CDR3 runs to 16 residues. In germline, CDR1 is LNHDA, CDR2 SQIVND (reference sequence).

V gene TRBV18 combines with J gene TRBJ2-1; D gene ambiguous. The CDR3 length is 12 residues. Trimming removed 2 bases at V and 9 bases at J, with 8 bases between. The germline CDR1 and CDR2 sequences are KGHSH and LQKENI. This CDR3 is CASSPSSGEQFF. The CDR3 coding sequence is TGTGCCAGCTCACCAAGTTCCGGTGAGCAGTTCTTC.

The genes are TRBV27 and TRBJ1-1; a weak D match, TRBD1 (5 bases). Looked up from germline, CDR1 is MNHEY and CDR2 is SMNVEV (reference sequence). The CDR3 extends over 16 amino acids. Trimming stripped 6 bases from V and 1 base from J, with 18 bases between. DNA of the CDR3: TGTGCCAGCAGGAGGACCCGGACAATGGCGAACACTGAAGCTTTCTTT. Its protein is CASRRTRTMANTEAFF.

Details on this clone: A read error may account for a junction end that differs from germline. The chain employs TRBV28 and TRBJ2-7, with D possibly matching TRBD1 (6 bases). This CDR3 spans 12 amino acids. The germline V gene encodes CDR1 MDHEN and CDR2 SYDVKM. CDR3 nucleotide sequence: TGTGCCAGCAGTTTACCAGGGGCGGACAAGAGCTTC. Residues: CASSLPGADKSF.

This chain uses TRBV5-4 with TRBJ2-1; weak D call: TRBD2 (5 bases). Germline V gene lookup returns CDR1 SGHNT and CDR2 YYREEE (reference sequence). The CDR3 loop spans 11 amino acids. The ends were cut back, 3 bases at V and 10 bases at J, with 8 bases in the middle. The CDR3 DNA reads TGTGCCAGCAGCTCCGGGAAGGAGCAGTTCTTC. Residues: CASSSGKEQFF.